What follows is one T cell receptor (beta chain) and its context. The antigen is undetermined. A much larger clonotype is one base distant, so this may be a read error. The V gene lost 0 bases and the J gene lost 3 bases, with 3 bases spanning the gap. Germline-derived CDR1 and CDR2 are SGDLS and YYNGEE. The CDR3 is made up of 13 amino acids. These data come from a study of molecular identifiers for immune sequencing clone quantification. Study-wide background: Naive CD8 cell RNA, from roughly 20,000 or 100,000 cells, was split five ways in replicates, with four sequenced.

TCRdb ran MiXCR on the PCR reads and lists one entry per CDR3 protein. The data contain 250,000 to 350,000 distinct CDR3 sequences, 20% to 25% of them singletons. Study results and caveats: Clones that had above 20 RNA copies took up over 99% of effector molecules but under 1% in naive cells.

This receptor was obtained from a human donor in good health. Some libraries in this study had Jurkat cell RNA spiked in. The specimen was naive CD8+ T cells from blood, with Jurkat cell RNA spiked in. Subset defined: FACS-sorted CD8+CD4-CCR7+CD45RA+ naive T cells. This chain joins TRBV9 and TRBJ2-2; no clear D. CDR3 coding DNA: TGTGCCAGCAGCGTAGTAGACACCGGGGAGCTGTTTTTT. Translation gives CASSVVDTGELFF.